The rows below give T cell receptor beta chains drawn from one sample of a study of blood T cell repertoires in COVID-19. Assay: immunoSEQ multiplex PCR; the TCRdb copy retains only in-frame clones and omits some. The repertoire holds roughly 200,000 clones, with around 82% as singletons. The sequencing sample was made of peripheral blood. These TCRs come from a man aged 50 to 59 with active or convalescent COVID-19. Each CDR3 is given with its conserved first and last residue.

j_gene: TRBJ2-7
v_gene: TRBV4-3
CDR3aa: CASSQYRTGSYEQYF

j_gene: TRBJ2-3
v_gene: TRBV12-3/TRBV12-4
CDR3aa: CASSAVTDTQYF

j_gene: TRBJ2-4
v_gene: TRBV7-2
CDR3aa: CASSLPEGQGNIQYF

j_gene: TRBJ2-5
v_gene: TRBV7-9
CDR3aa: CASSPSQVFGTQYF

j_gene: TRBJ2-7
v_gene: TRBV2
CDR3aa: CASSRTGGLEQYF

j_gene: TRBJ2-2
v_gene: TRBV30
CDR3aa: CAWSSRVAGELFF

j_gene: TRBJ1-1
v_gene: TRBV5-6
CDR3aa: CASSFNRGLTEAFF

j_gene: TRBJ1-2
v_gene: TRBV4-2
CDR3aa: CASSQEIVGGSYGYTF

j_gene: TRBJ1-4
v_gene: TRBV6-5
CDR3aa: CATKRTEKRNEKLFF

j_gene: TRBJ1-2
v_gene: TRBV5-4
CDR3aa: CASSSKQGTYGYTF

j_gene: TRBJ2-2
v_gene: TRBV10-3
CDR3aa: CAIKSRNTGELFF

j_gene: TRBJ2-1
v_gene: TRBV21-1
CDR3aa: CASSKVRFTYNEQFF

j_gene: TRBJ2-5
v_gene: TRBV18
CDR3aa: CASSPSSAYQETQYF

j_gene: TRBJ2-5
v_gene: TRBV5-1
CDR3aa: CASSLEAGDETQYF

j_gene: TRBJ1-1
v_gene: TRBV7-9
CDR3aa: CASSSPPQVGTRNTEAFF

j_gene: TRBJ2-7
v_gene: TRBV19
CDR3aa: CASSIFLAGWYEQYF

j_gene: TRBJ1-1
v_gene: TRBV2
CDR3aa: CASSLLGGNTEAFF

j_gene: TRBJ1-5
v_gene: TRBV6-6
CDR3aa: CASKDRDEQPQHF

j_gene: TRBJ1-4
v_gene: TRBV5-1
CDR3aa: CASSNRGGETNEKLFF